The 29 T cell receptor beta chains listed next were all sequenced from one sample in a study of T cell responses to AZD1222 COVID-19 vaccine. Repertoires were generated with immunoSEQ multiplex PCR, while TCRdb's copy carries only in-frame clones and drops some. The sample has under 170,000 clones; about 93% are singletons. The starting material was peripheral blood, obtained 28 days after the second AZD1222 dose. Every receptor here comes from an adult who received the AZD1222 COVID-19 vaccine.

This chain uses TRBV14 with TRBJ1-2; TRBD1 matches at 7 bases. This CDR3 has 15 amino acids. V was pared by 3 bases and J by 5 bases, with 9 bases of the junction left unmatched. Germline CDR1 reads SGHDN; CDR2 reads FVKESK. CDR3 amino acids: CASSQGNGRGYGYTF. As DNA, the CDR3 is TGTGCCAGCAGCCAGGGAAATGGCAGGGGGTATGGCTACACCTTC.

The rearrangement joins TRBV7-9 to TRBJ1-5, with TRBD1 as a possible D gene (5 bases). This CDR3 has 13 amino acids. Trimming removed 5 bases from V and 6 bases from J, with 11 bases in between. Germline CDR1 is SEHNR and CDR2 is FQNEAQ (reference sequence). For the CDR3, the DNA is TGTGCCAGCAGCCCGGTCGGGGCTCAGCCCCAGCATTTT. Protein sequence: CASSPVGAQPQHF.

The genes are TRBV7-5 and TRBJ2-2; the table's D call, TRBD2, has no DNA check behind it. TRBV7-5 is marked as a pseudogene. The CDR3 is 17 residues long. Here the CDR3 DNA reads TGTGTCAGAAGCTTAATGGAGGGAAGGGGACACACCGGGGAGCTGTTTTTT. Its translation is CVRSLMEGRGHTGELFF.

The genes are TRBV21-1 and TRBJ1-1. TRBV21-1 is flagged as a pseudogene. The CDR3 spans 16 residues. The CDR3: CASSKLKRESRTEAFF. As DNA, the CDR3 is TGTGCCAGCAGCAAACTTAAGAGGGAGTCCCGTACTGAAGCTTTCTTT.

This chain uses TRBV30 with TRBJ1-5; no clear D. V gave up 0 bases and J gave up 2 bases, with 26 bases separating them. The CDR3 consists of 20 residues. Germline V CDR1 and CDR2: GTSNPN, SVGIG (reference sequence). The CDR3 bases are TGTGCCTGGAGTGTAGGAGGAAGCGTGGGTCGATCTACCGGCAATCAGCCCCAGCATTTT. Its translation: CAWSVGGSVGRSTGNQPQHF.

The gene calls are TRBV7-6 and TRBJ2-1; D not certain. This CDR3 comprises 14 residues. Germline-derived CDR1 and CDR2 are SGHVS and FNYEAQ. The germline V and J ends were trimmed by 2 bases and 3 bases, with 8 bases remaining between them. CDR3 sequence: CASSLRLNYNEQFF. CDR3 sequence (DNA): TGTGCCAGCAGCTTACGATTAAACTACAATGAGCAGTTCTTC.

This clone was recorded a few times. The gene calls are TRBV29-1 and TRBJ1-1; no reliable D call. Trimming took 7 bases from V and 10 from J, leaving 13 bases between them. The CDR3 length is 10 residues. The germline gives CDR1 SQVTM, CDR2 ANQGSEA. The CDR3 DNA sequence: TGCAGCGGCCTTTTCGGCGTAGCTTTCTTT. Protein: CSGLFGVAFF.

This chain uses TRBV24-1 with TRBJ2-4; D gene unclear. The V end lost 3 bases, the J end lost 4 bases, and 18 bases lay between the germline ends. Germline assignment: CDR1 KGHDR and CDR2 SFDVKD. The CDR3 has 17 residues. CDR3 DNA sequence: TGTGCCACCAGTGATGACTCCTCGACGGACGGGAAAAACATTCAGTACTTC. Amino acid sequence: CATSDDSSTDGKNIQYF.

This chain links TRBV11-3 with TRBJ2-7, with TRBD1 matching over 7 bases. The J segment lost 6 bases and the V segment lost 6 bases, leaving 5 bases of the junction unmatched. This CDR3 is 12 amino acids long. Per germline, CDR1 SGHNT and CDR2 YENEEA. CDR3 region: CASSHQGVEQYF. For the CDR3, the DNA is TGTGCCAGCAGTCATCAGGGGGTCGAGCAGTACTTC.

The rearrangement uses TRBV9 and TRBJ1-1; D is undetermined. The V and J ends lost 0 bases and 4 bases respectively, with 13 bases between them. Germline CDR1 is SGDLS and CDR2 is YYNGEE. The CDR3 sequence is 15 residues long. Here the CDR3 reads CASSVVGELGTEAFF. CDR3 coding DNA: TGTGCCAGCAGCGTAGTTGGGGAATTAGGCACTGAAGCTTTCTTT.

The gene calls are TRBV29-1 and TRBJ1-6; TRBD1 matches 7 bases. After removal of 6 bases from V and 7 bases from J, the junction contained 12 bases not matched to a gene. CDR3 length equals 15 residues. Germline-derived CDR1 and CDR2 are SQVTM and ANQGSEA. The CDR3 sequence is CSVAQTGLGNSPLHF. The CDR3 DNA is TGCAGCGTCGCACAGACAGGGTTGGGGAATTCACCCCTCCACTTT.

V gene TRBV5-1 combines with J gene TRBJ2-7, with TRBD1 matching 8 bases. V lost 4 bases to trimming and J lost 0 bases; unmatched junction nucleotides: 6. Germline V gives CDR1 SGHRS, CDR2 YFSETQ. The CDR3 is made up of 15 amino acids. CDR3 in DNA: TGCGCCAGCAGCCCCAGACAGGGGACCTCCTACGAGCAGTACTTC. Protein product: CASSPRQGTSYEQYF.

This chain links TRBV6-1 with TRBJ1-2; D unresolved. Deletions cut 0 bases from V and 4 bases from J, with 9 bases between. The CDR3 contains 14 residues. Germline CDR1 is MNHNS and CDR2 is SASEGT. CDR3 sequence reads: CASSEAGSLYGYTF. The CDR3 DNA reads TGTGCCAGCAGTGAAGCCGGTTCACTCTATGGCTACACCTTC.

This chain connects TRBV4-1 to TRBJ1-2; 7 bases fit TRBD1. This CDR3 is built from 15 residues. Trimming cost V 5 bases and J 1 base; bases outside gene matches: 7. Germline assignment: CDR1 MGHRA and CDR2 YSYEKL. The CDR3 loop reads CASSSRTGHNYGYTF. The DNA for the CDR3 is TGCGCCAGCAGCTCCCGGACAGGCCATAACTATGGCTACACCTTC.

V gene TRBV18 combines with J gene TRBJ2-5; D uncertain. The CDR3 is 10 residues long. V lost 5 bases to trimming and J lost 5 bases, with 3 bases between them. Looked up from germline, CDR1 is KGHSH and CDR2 is LQKENI. CDR3 coding DNA: TGTGCCAGCTCAGGGGAGACCCAGTACTTC. This translates into CASSGETQYF.

The J gene is TRBJ2-5, the V gene TRBV19; 8 bases are shared with TRBD1. The germline V gene encodes CDR1 LNHDA and CDR2 SQIVND (reference sequence). The CDR3 has 15 residues. V lost 8 bases and J lost 5; bases outside the gene matches: 13. CDR3 bases: TGTGCCAGTGGGGAGACAGGGGCCCGGGGGGAGACCCAGTACTTC. It encodes CASGETGARGETQYF.

This rearrangement joins TRBV7-6 to TRBJ2-2, with D possibly called TRBD1 or TRBD2 (5 bases each). CDR3 length: 15 residues. V was shortened by 8 bases and J by 7 bases, with 20 bases between the two germline ends. Germline CDR1 is SGHVS and CDR2 is FNYEAQ. The CDR3 DNA reads as TGTGCCAGCGGACCCCTAGCCAGGGTCGGCGGGGAGCTGTTTTTT. Amino acid sequence: CASGPLARVGGELFF.

The rearrangement joins TRBV10-2 to TRBJ2-6, with 7 bases that match TRBD2. The germline V gene has CDR1 WSHSY and CDR2 SAAADI. Trimming at V came to 9 bases and at J to 4 bases, leaving 9 bases not matched to a gene. CDR3 length: 15 residues. The CDR3, as DNA: TGCGCCAGTTTTGAAACTAGCGCCGGGGCCAACGTCCTGACTTTC. This codes for CASFETSAGANVLTF.

The V gene is TRBV5-6, the J gene TRBJ1-2, with D unresolved. The germline V and J ends were trimmed by 4 bases and 0 bases, with 13 bases remaining between them. Per germline, CDR1 SGHDT and CDR2 YYEEEE. The CDR3 has 15 residues. The CDR3 sequence is CASSLAGTSNYGYTF. CDR3 bases: TGTGCCAGCAGCCTGGCAGGAACCTCTAACTATGGCTACACCTTC.

The V gene is TRBV5-6, the J gene TRBJ1-5, with D possibly TRBD1 on 5 matching bases. The CDR3 loop spans 15 amino acids. V was trimmed by 0 bases and J by 4 bases, leaving 11 bases between them. Germline V CDR1 and CDR2: SGHDT, YYEEEE. The CDR3 DNA sequence: TGTGCCAGCAGCTTGGGTAGGGGAAAAAATCAGCCCCAGCATTTT. The encoded protein is CASSLGRGKNQPQHF.

The chain uses TRBV27 and TRBJ1-1; D is undetermined. Germline V CDR1 and CDR2: MNHEY, SMNVEV (reference sequence). Trimming took 0 bases from V and 2 from J, leaving 4 bases between them. The CDR3 is 13 residues long. The CDR3 here is CASSLSANTEAFF. CDR3 coding DNA: TGTGCCAGCAGTTTATCAGCCAACACTGAAGCTTTCTTT.

This chain uses TRBV6-2 or TRBV6-3 with TRBJ1-6; D ambiguous. The length of the CDR3 is 17 residues. Germline CDR1 is MNHEY and CDR2 is SVGEGT. Trimming took 5 bases from V and 0 from J, leaving 14 bases between them. CDR3 sequence (DNA): TGTGCCAGCAGTCTAGAGGACGCACGCTCCTATAATTCACCCCTCCACTTT. It translates to CASSLEDARSYNSPLHF.

The chain couples TRBV30 to TRBJ1-3, with D possibly being TRBD1 (5 bases). Per the germline V gene, CDR1 is GTSNPN and CDR2 is SVGIG (reference sequence). This CDR3 spans 12 amino acids. Trimming took 8 bases from V and 4 from J, leaving 12 bases between them. The CDR3 reads CAGQGRGNTIYF. CDR3 in DNA: TGTGCCGGTCAGGGACGGGGAAACACCATATATTTT.

This clone was counted only a few times. This chain connects TRBV20-1 to TRBJ2-7; possibly TRBD2 for D (6 bases). The germline CDR1 and CDR2 sequences are DFQATT and SNEGSKA (reference sequence). The V end lost 5 bases, the J end lost 10 bases, and 15 bases lay between the germline ends. The length of the CDR3 is 11 residues. The CDR3 nucleotides are TGCAGTGCTTTAGACGGAGGGTCTCAGTACTTC. Amino acid sequence: CSALDGGSQYF.

This clone was seen a handful of times. The V call is TRBV7-8, the J call TRBJ2-7; D remains unclear. Germline V lookup: CDR1 SGHVS, CDR2 FQNEAQ. The CDR3 consists of 12 residues. V gave up 1 base and J gave up 5 bases, with 6 bases separating them. This chain's CDR3 is CASSLGLHEQYF. The CDR3 DNA sequence: TGTGCCAGCAGCTTAGGCCTACACGAGCAGTACTTC.

The chain uses TRBV7-6 and TRBJ2-2, with 9 nucleotides matching TRBD2. Per the germline V gene, CDR1 is SGHVS and CDR2 is FNYEAQ. J lost 4 bases, V lost 5 bases, and 14 bases had no gene match. This CDR3 has 18 residues. CDR3 DNA: TGTGCCAGCAGCCGAGGTAGCGGGAGAACGTCCGGCACCGGGGAGCTGTTTTTT. Protein product: CASSRGSGRTSGTGELFF.

This clone was detected only a few times. This chain uses TRBV12-3 or TRBV12-4 with TRBJ2-7; TRBD2 matches at 7 bases. Germline trimming cut 3 bases from V and 6 bases from J; bases unmatched to any gene: 5. The CDR3 has 13 amino acids. CDR3 in DNA: TGTGCCAGCAGTTTCGCTGGCGGGGGCGAGCAGTACTTC. This codes for CASSFAGGGEQYF.

The rearrangement joins TRBV11-3 to TRBJ1-1; D unclear. This CDR3 region has 13 residues. Trimming left V 5 bases short and J 4 bases short, with 11 bases between. Germline V gives CDR1 SGHNT, CDR2 YENEEA. CDR3 DNA sequence: TGTGCCAGCAGCAACCGTCACGGCACTGAAGCTTTCTTT. Protein sequence: CASSNRHGTEAFF. The full variable domain, its missing parts supplied by reference TRBV11-3 and TRBJ1-1, is EAGVVQSPRYKIIEKKQPVAFWCNPISGHNTLYWYLQNLGQGPELLIRYENEEAVDDSQLPKDRFSAERLKGVDSTLKIQPAELGDSAVYLCASSNRHGTEAFFGQGTRLTVV.

The chain employs TRBV6-2 or TRBV6-3 and TRBJ2-1; the match to TRBD1 covers 7 bases. Trimming at V came to 2 bases and at J to 0 bases, leaving 7 bases not matched to a gene. CDR1 MNHEY and CDR2 SVGEGT come from the germline V gene. The CDR3 has 17 residues. For the CDR3, the DNA is TGTGCCAGCAGTTACCGCCCACAGGGGAGCTCCTACAATGAGCAGTTCTTC. Translated, it gives CASSYRPQGSSYNEQFF.